A single sample is the source of the 32 T cell receptor beta chains below, sequenced in a study of T cells in Graves' hyperthyroidism and ophthalmopathy. RNA transcripts were the template for amplifying TCR beta CDR3 regions. TCR CDR3 regions were first amplified by RT-PCR with HTBI primers. TCRdb re-derived calls from the multiplex PCR reads in MiXCR, one entry per CDR3 protein. This repertoire shows about 59,000 distinct CDR3 sequences, approximately 50% found once; its top ten account for 2.5% to 3.5%. The sequenced material came from blood. The source is a woman aged 55-75 years with Graves' ophthalmopathy.

This clonotype was seen repeatedly, ten times or more. This may stem from a read error, because a much larger clone lies one nucleotide away. The rearrangement links TRBV20-1 to TRBJ2-7; 14 positions agree with TRBD2. V lost 5 bases and J lost 3; bases outside the gene matches: 9. The CDR3 contains 16 residues. Germline assignment: CDR1 DFQATT and CDR2 SNEGSKA (reference sequence). The CDR3 nucleotides read TGCAGTGCTTTCGGGACTAGCGGGAGCTCTGTCTACGAGCAGTACTTC. It specifies CSAFGTSGSSVYEQYF.

As to this clonotype: A much larger clone differs from this one at a single base, so this may be a read error. The chain links TRBV14 to TRBJ2-1, with 13 bases identical to TRBD2. The CDR3 totals 14 residues. Germline-derived CDR1 and CDR2 are SGHDN and FVKESK. CDR3 nucleotide sequence: TGTGCCTGGACTAGCGGGAGCTCCTACAGTGAGCAGTTCTTC. Translated, it gives CAWTSGSSYSEQFF. Together with reference TRBV14 and TRBJ2-1, the CDR3 gives the full variable domain: EAGVTQFPSHSVIEKGQTVTLRCDPISGHDNLYWYRRVMGKEIKFLLHFVKESKQDESGMPNNRFLAERTGGTYSTLKVQPAELEDSGVYFCAWTSGSSYSEQFFGPGTRLTVL.

A few counts support this clonotype. Without the conserved terminal phenylalanine or tryptophan, this CDR3 likely stems from a read error. The V call is TRBV20-1, the J call TRBJ2-1; D remains unclear. This CDR3 spans 14 amino acids. V was clipped by 4 bases and J by 0 bases, with 10 bases between them. Germline V gene lookup returns CDR1 DFQATT and CDR2 SNEGSKA (reference sequence). For the CDR3, the DNA is TGCAGTGCTACCTCACTGAGCTCCTACAATGAGCAGTTCCTC. Amino acids: CSATSLSSYNEQFL.

This clonotype was detected a few times. The CDR3 loop reads CASSLDGRQGSPLHF. The CDR3 DNA reads as TGTGCCAGCAGTCTCGACGGGCGGCAGGGTTCACCCCTCCACTTT. The V gene is TRBV2, the J gene TRBJ1-6, with D possibly matching TRBD1 (5 bases). V shed 5 bases and J shed 9 bases, with 17 bases lying between them. The CDR3 has 15 residues. Germline V gives CDR1 SNHLY, CDR2 FYNNEI.

The V call is TRBV2, the J call TRBJ2-7, with 15 bases matching TRBD2. V lost 8 bases and J lost 6; bases outside the gene matches: 11. Germline-derived CDR1 and CDR2 are SNHLY and FYNNEI. CDR3 length equals 16 residues. The CDR3 DNA follows: TGTGCCAGCGCTTACTCTCCGGGACTAGCGGGAGGCGAGCAGTACGTC. Translation gives CASAYSPGLAGGEQYV.

This clonotype appeared many times. This chain uses TRBV7-6 with TRBJ2-3, with D perhaps TRBD1 (6 bases). This CDR3 comprises 18 residues. The V end was cut by 0 bases, the J end by 0 bases, with 16 bases between. Looked up from germline, CDR1 is SGHVS and CDR2 is FNYEAQ. The CDR3 nucleotides are TGTGCCAGCAGCTTAGCATTTTTTGGGGGCCCTAGCACAGATACGCAGTATTTT. Translating it yields CASSLAFFGGPSTDTQYF.

This clonotype was counted at least ten times. V is TRBV7-3 and J is TRBJ2-3, with TRBD2 matching 9 bases. The CDR3 covers 15 residues. V shed 3 bases and J 5 bases; nucleotides not matched to a gene: 6. Germline lookup yields CDR1 SGHTA and CDR2 FQGTGA. The CDR3 DNA reads TGTGCCAGCAGCTTTGCGGGGGGGCACGGAGATACGCAGTATTTT. It codes for CASSFAGGHGDTQYF.

This clonotype was picked up one time. V usage is TRBV10-3 and J usage is TRBJ1-1; D possibly corresponds to TRBD1 (6 bases). V shed 6 bases and J shed 1 base, with 15 bases lying between them. This CDR3 is 15 amino acids long. CDR1 is ENHRY and CDR2 is SYGVKD in the germline V gene. The chain's CDR3 is CAIRRDNSRNTEAFF. The DNA for the CDR3 is TGTGCCATCAGGCGGGACAACTCCAGGAACACTGAAGCTTTCTTT.

This clonotype was counted ten times or more. This chain connects TRBV5-8 to TRBJ2-7; D is undetermined. Trimming removed 3 bases at V and 6 bases at J, with 13 bases between. Germline-derived CDR1 and CDR2 are SGHTS and YDEGEE. CDR3 size: 13 residues. CDR3 nucleotides: TGTGCCAGCAGCTGGGAAACTCACGGCGAGCAGTACTTC. Amino acids: CASSWETHGEQYF.

CDR3 amino acids: CASGTAPGRNTETFF. CDR3 nucleotide sequence: TGTGCCAGCGGGACAGCCCCAGGGCGGAACACTGAAACCTTCTTT. The J gene is TRBJ1-1, the V gene TRBV27, with TRBD1 matching 7 bases. Per the germline V gene, CDR1 is MNHEY and CDR2 is SMNVEV (reference sequence). With 8 bases clipped from V and 14 bases from J, the junction kept 23 bases outside the gene matches. This CDR3 contains 15 residues.

The table lists this clonotype with many counts. CDR3 nucleotide sequence: TGTGCCAGCAGCCAAGAGGCTAGCGCAACCTACGAGCAGTACTTC. This translates into CASSQEASATYEQYF. The chain carries TRBV4-2 and TRBJ2-7; the D gene is possibly TRBD2 (6 bases). Trimming removed 0 bases from V and 2 bases from J, with 11 bases in between. Germline CDR1 and CDR2: LGHNA and YNFKEQ. The CDR3 loop spans 15 amino acids.

V and J are TRBV20-1 and TRBJ1-2; D gene ambiguous. The V gene lost 0 bases and the J gene lost 7 bases, with 12 bases spanning the gap. The CDR3 loop spans 13 amino acids. Germline V gene data show CDR1 as DFQATT and CDR2 as SNEGSKA (reference sequence). In nucleotides, the CDR3 is TGCAGTGCTAGAGATCCCAGCGGAGTTGGCTACACCTTC. Amino acids: CSARDPSGVGYTF.

There are many counts of this clonotype. The rearrangement uses TRBV28 and TRBJ2-7, with 7 bases lining up with TRBD1. V shed 2 bases, J shed 4 bases, and the junction held 5 bases outside the gene matches. The CDR3 totals 14 residues. CDR1 and CDR2 (germline): MDHEN, SYDVKM. The CDR3 region is CASSLRGPIYEQYF. The CDR3, as DNA: TGTGCCAGCAGTTTAAGGGGGCCTATTTACGAGCAGTACTTC.

This clonotype came up many times. V usage is TRBV7-9 and J usage is TRBJ1-1, with unresolved D. CDR3 size: 13 residues. Trimming cost V 3 bases and J 6 bases, with 11 bases left between them. The germline V gene encodes CDR1 SEHNR and CDR2 FQNEAQ (reference sequence). The CDR3 coding sequence is TGTGCCAGCAGCTTCGCAGGTCCCTCTGAAGCTTTCTTT. Amino acids: CASSFAGPSEAFF.

This clonotype was observed at least ten times. The J gene is TRBJ2-7, the V gene TRBV6-2 or TRBV6-3, with a weak D call TRBD2 (5 bases). This CDR3 has 13 residues. Germline loops: CDR1 MNHEY, CDR2 SVGEGT. Trimming pared 6 bases from V and 2 bases from J, leaving 11 bases between. CDR3 region: CASRPGITYEQYF. The DNA of the CDR3 is TGTGCCAGCAGACCCGGGATTACCTACGAGCAGTACTTC.

This clonotype was counted at least ten times. The genes are TRBV6-4 and TRBJ2-3; TRBD1 is a possible D gene (5 bases). V was pared by 5 bases and J by 0 bases, with 12 bases between. The CDR3 spans 15 residues. Germline V gene data show CDR1 as MRHNA and CDR2 as SNTAGT. CDR3 sequence (DNA): TGTGCCAGCAGTTTGACAGAGACTAGCACAGATACGCAGTATTTT. It yields the protein CASSLTETSTDTQYF.

The chain combines TRBV20-1 with TRBJ2-1; 12 positions match TRBD2. Per germline, CDR1 DFQATT and CDR2 SNEGSKA (reference sequence). Trimming took 0 bases from V and 6 from J; bases not matched to a gene: 3. The CDR3 extends over 15 amino acids. CDR3 nucleotides: TGCAGTGCTAGAGATCTGGGACTAGCGGGCAATGAGCAGTTCTTC. It specifies CSARDLGLAGNEQFF.

This rearrangement joins TRBV20-1 to TRBJ1-5; tentatively, D is TRBD1 (5 bases). The ends were cut back, 5 bases at V and 11 bases at J, with 22 bases in the middle. Looked up from germline, CDR1 is DFQATT and CDR2 is SNEGSKA (reference sequence). This CDR3 contains 14 residues. In nucleotides, the CDR3 is TGCAGTGCTGAGGGGCGACCGTCCTCTGGGGCCCAGCATTTT. This sequence encodes CSAEGRPSSGAQHF.

The chain employs TRBV5-1 and TRBJ1-6; 7 bases align to TRBD1. Unmatched junction bases numbered 5, after V lost 7 bases and J lost 7 bases. Germline V lookup: CDR1 SGHRS, CDR2 YFSETQ. CDR3 length: 13 residues. The CDR3 is CASAGTENSPLHF. The CDR3 DNA reads as TGCGCCAGCGCCGGGACAGAAAATTCACCCCTCCACTTT.

This clonotype is medium-sized by share. This chain links TRBV10-2 with TRBJ2-7; TRBD2 agrees at 7 bases. This CDR3 has 13 residues. Germline V gives CDR1 WSHSY, CDR2 SAAADI. Unmatched junction bases numbered 6, after V lost 6 bases and J lost 4 bases. CDR3: CASRLSGVYEQYF. CDR3 nucleotide sequence: TGCGCCAGCAGGCTCAGCGGGGTGTACGAGCAGTACTTC.

This clonotype was seen only a few times. The rearrangement links TRBV6-4 to TRBJ1-6; D is unclear. This CDR3 has 15 residues. Trimming took off 2 bases at V and 8 bases at J, with 13 bases between the two ends. Germline V gene lookup returns CDR1 MRHNA and CDR2 SNTAGT. In DNA, the CDR3 is TGTGCCAGCAGTGACACGGCAGGTGGGGATTCACCCCTCCACTTT. Protein: CASSDTAGGDSPLHF.

This chain connects TRBV20-1 to TRBJ2-1; D perhaps matches TRBD2 (7 bases). There are 14 residues in the CDR3. V was clipped by 3 bases and J by 3 bases, with 12 bases between them. CDR1 is DFQATT and CDR2 is SNEGSKA in the germline V gene (reference sequence). CDR3 protein: CSASVRGGYNEQFF. The CDR3 nucleotides are TGCAGTGCTAGCGTGAGGGGGGGCTACAATGAGCAGTTCTTC.

CDR3 residues: CASSGGGEGYGYTF. CDR3 in DNA: TGTGCCAGCAGCGGCGGGGGGGAGGGCTATGGCTACACCTTC. This chain joins TRBV9 and TRBJ1-2; possible D gene TRBD1, 5 bases. This CDR3 is built from 14 residues. Per the germline V gene, CDR1 is SGDLS and CDR2 is YYNGEE. V was trimmed by 3 bases and J by 4 bases, leaving 13 bases between them.

This clonotype has ten or more counts. The rearrangement uses TRBV11-3 and TRBJ2-1; TRBD2 matches 8 bases. The J segment lost 8 bases and the V segment lost 3 bases, leaving 9 bases of the junction unmatched. CDR3 length: 15 residues. Germline CDR1 reads SGHNT; CDR2 reads YENEEA. Here the CDR3 DNA reads TGTGCCAGCAGCTTCAACGGGCTAGCGGGCCATGAGCAGTTCTTC. Encoded protein: CASSFNGLAGHEQFF.

About this clonotype: The conserved phenylalanine or tryptophan is not found at the CDR3 terminus, so this likely reflects a read error. This chain links TRBV2 with TRBJ2-5, with D tentatively TRBD2 (5 bases). The CDR3 is made up of 14 amino acids. The germline V and J ends were trimmed by 6 bases and 2 bases, with 13 bases remaining between them. CDR1 is SNHLY and CDR2 is FYNNEI in the germline V gene. This chain's CDR3 is CASSPGYVQETQYV. DNA for the CDR3: TGTGCCAGCAGCCCGGGATATGTACAAGAGACCCAGTACGTA.

V gene TRBV12-3 or TRBV12-4 combines with J gene TRBJ2-7; 10 bases agree with TRBD1. V gave up 6 bases and J gave up 6 bases; unmatched junction bases: 8. The CDR3 has 14 amino acids. The CDR3 reads CASRSLDRGREQYF. CDR3 bases: TGTGCCAGCAGGTCCCTCGACAGGGGGCGCGAGCAGTACTTC.

V usage is TRBV2 and J usage is TRBJ2-7; 9 bases match TRBD1. Germline V gene lookup returns CDR1 SNHLY and CDR2 FYNNEI. This CDR3 is built from 13 residues. Trimming removed 7 bases from V and 5 bases from J; junction bases left unmatched: 6. The CDR3 loop reads CASKGTGKDEQYF. CDR3 DNA: TGTGCCAGCAAAGGGACAGGGAAGGACGAGCAGTACTTC.

The V gene is TRBV12-3 or TRBV12-4, the J gene TRBJ2-5, with D perhaps matching TRBD2 (7 bases). Trimming removed 6 bases from V and 4 bases from J, with 12 bases in between. CDR3 length equals 13 residues. CDR3 nucleotides: TGTGCCAGCAGGCCAGGGGAGGGAGAGACCCAGTACTTC. Translation: CASRPGEGETQYF.

CDR3 sequence reads: CSASDRLAGDYNEKLFF. In DNA, the CDR3 is TGCAGTGCTAGCGACCGACTAGCGGGGGACTACAATGAAAAACTGTTTTTT. The genes are TRBV20-1 and TRBJ1-4; maybe TRBD1 (5 bases). This CDR3 contains 17 residues. V shed 3 bases and J shed 5 bases, with 22 bases lying between them. Per germline, CDR1 DFQATT and CDR2 SNEGSKA (reference sequence).

This clonotype was counted many times. V is TRBV4-1 and J is TRBJ2-5; tentatively, D is TRBD2 (7 bases). This CDR3 region has 18 residues. Per germline, CDR1 MGHRA and CDR2 YSYEKL. V was cut by 3 bases and J by 2 bases, with 22 bases left in between. CDR3 loop: CASSHPGGGGLIQETQYF. CDR3 nucleotides: TGCGCCAGCAGCCATCCCGGTGGGGGGGGGCTCATACAAGAGACCCAGTACTTC.

The chain links TRBV15 to TRBJ1-2, with 9 positions matching TRBD1. V was clipped by 0 bases and J by 7 bases; unmatched bases: 6. There are 15 residues in the CDR3. CDR1 is LNHNV and CDR2 is YYDKDF in the germline V gene (reference sequence). The CDR3 region is CATSREDRGGLGYTF. CDR3 DNA sequence: TGTGCCACCAGCAGAGAGGACAGGGGAGGGCTTGGCTACACCTTC.

V gene TRBV5-4 combines with J gene TRBJ2-7; D gene ambiguous. The germline CDR1 and CDR2 sequences are SGHNT and YYREEE (reference sequence). V was cut by 2 bases and J by 2 bases, with 8 bases left in between. This CDR3 is built from 13 residues. The CDR3 region has the DNA TGTGCCAGCAGCTTTGCCGGTCCCTACGAGCAGTACTTC. This encodes CASSFAGPYEQYF.